This is a list of T cell receptor beta chains from one sample in a study of OX40 agonist ivuxolimab in advanced cancers. The protocol was immunoSEQ multiplex PCR, while the TCRdb copy is restricted to in-frame clones and leaves out a portion. The data hold approximately 30,000 clones, with around 76% observed a single time. The specimen comprised CD4+ or CD8+ T cells sorted from blood, sampled in a trial of the OX40 agonist ivuxolimab. Source of these receptors: an adult with an advanced solid tumor such as melanoma, head and neck, liver or kidney cancer. The CDR3 runs from the conserved cysteine through the conserved F or W. Fields, in order: J gene, D gene, clone size, V gene, CDR3 protein, CDR3 DNA. A D gene is named only where the DNA matches it firmly. Only some rows state a clone size, as once, few, many or a class for expanded clones.

>TRBJ2-1|TRBD2|.|TRBV7-9
CASSSGGWDNEQFF
TGTGCCAGCAGCTCGGGGGGTTGGGACAATGAGCAGTTCTTC
>TRBJ2-3|.|.|TRBV2
CASTPWGAQYF
TGTGCCAGCACTCCCTGGGGTGCGCAGTATTTT
>TRBJ2-7|.|.|TRBV2
CASSLVWTGRDEQYF
TGTGCCAGCAGCCTAGTTTGGACAGGGAGGGACGAGCAGTACTTC
>TRBJ1-3|TRBD1|once|TRBV7-6
CASSLGQGGNTIYF
TGTGCCAGCAGCTTGGGACAGGGTGGAAACACCATATATTTT
>TRBJ2-1|TRBD2|once|TRBV28
CASSTPSAGGRNEQFF
TGTGCCAGCAGTACCCCATCGGCGGGGGGGCGAAATGAGCAGTTCTTC
>TRBJ2-1|TRBD2|.|TRBV9
CASSSTSADYNEQFF
TGTGCCAGCAGCTCAACTAGCGCCGACTACAATGAGCAGTTCTTC
>TRBJ2-7|TRBD1|.|TRBV28
CASSSRQGLSYEQYF
TGTGCCAGCAGTTCGAGACAGGGTTTGTCCTACGAGCAGTACTTC
>TRBJ2-5|TRBD2|.|TRBV29-1
CSGRRSGTETQYF
TGCAGCGGCCGAAGGAGCGGGACGGAGACCCAGTACTTC
>TRBJ1-2|TRBD1|few|TRBV6-5
CASGDRGLRDGYTF
TGTGCCAGCGGGGACAGGGGCCTCAGGGATGGCTACACCTTC
>TRBJ2-7|TRBD1|.|TRBV6-5
CASRNGQGTSYEQYF
TGTGCCAGCAGAAACGGACAGGGGACCTCCTACGAGCAGTACTTC
>TRBJ2-5|TRBD2|.|TRBV4-2
CASSQVGLAGGETQYF
TGTGCCAGCAGCCAAGTAGGACTAGCGGGGGGGGAGACCCAGTACTTC
>TRBJ2-6|.|.|TRBV28
CASSSWTAAFSGANVLTF
TGTGCCAGCAGTTCGTGGACGGCGGCTTTCTCTGGGGCCAACGTCCTGACTTTC
>TRBJ2-2|.|.|TRBV5-6
CASSLTPTMNTGELFF
TGTGCCAGCAGCTTGACCCCGACAATGAACACCGGGGAGCTGTTTTTT
>TRBJ2-1|TRBD2|.|TRBV11-2
CASSSTRRLARTYNEQFF
TGTGCCAGCAGCTCGACTCGAAGACTAGCGAGAACCTACAATGAGCAGTTCTTC
>TRBJ1-6|TRBD1|.|TRBV5-6
CASSRSGQVNSPLHF
TGTGCCAGCAGCCGAAGCGGACAGGTTAATTCACCCCTCCACTTT
>TRBJ2-1|TRBD2|.|TRBV11-2
CASSFAGGNNEQFF
TGTGCCAGCAGCTTCGCGGGAGGAAACAATGAGCAGTTCTTC
>TRBJ1-1|.|.|TRBV7-9
CASSFLTEAFF
TGTGCCAGCAGCTTTCTCACTGAAGCTTTCTTT
>TRBJ2-7|TRBD2|once|TRBV25-1
CASSDPNGGRPHEQYF
TGTGCCAGCAGTGATCCCAACGGCGGGAGACCCCACGAGCAGTACTTC
>TRBJ2-7|TRBD2|.|TRBV27
CASSLSGGRAEYEQYF
TGTGCCAGCAGTTTATCGGGCGGGAGGGCCGAGTACGAGCAGTACTTC
>TRBJ1-2|.|.|TRBV28
CASSPQSITTNYGYTF
TGTGCCAGCAGCCCCCAAAGCATCACCACTAACTATGGCTACACCTTC
>TRBJ2-3|TRBD2|.|TRBV9
CASSNGRGDTQYF
TGTGCCAGCAGCAACGGGAGGGGGGATACGCAGTATTTT
>TRBJ1-4|.|.|TRBV27
CASGPGSGEKLFF
TGTGCCAGCGGGCCGGGGTCGGGAGAAAAACTGTTTTTT
>TRBJ2-2|.|.|TRBV18
CASSPRWAGDTGELFF
TGTGCCAGCTCACCACGATGGGCTGGGGACACCGGGGAGCTGTTTTTT
>TRBJ1-1|.|.|TRBV11-1
CASSFGLNTEAFF
TGTGCCAGCAGCTTTGGACTGAACACTGAAGCTTTCTTT
>TRBJ2-1|.|.|TRBV4-1
CASSHKFHSSWGEEQFF
TGCGCCAGCAGCCATAAGTTTCATTCTAGCTGGGGTGAGGAGCAGTTCTTC
>TRBJ1-1|.|.|TRBV7-9
CASSRVNLNTEAFF
TGTGCCAGCAGCCGAGTTAACCTAAACACTGAAGCTTTCTTT
>TRBJ1-3|.|.|TRBV6-5
CASTPPAGNTIYF
TGTGCCAGCACCCCCCCCGCTGGAAACACCATATATTTT
>TRBJ1-1|TRBD1|.|TRBV7-3
CASSSRQGAVTEAFF
TGTGCCAGCAGCTCCAGACAGGGGGCAGTCACTGAAGCTTTCTTT
>TRBJ2-7|.|.|TRBV7-8
CASSPTAGAYEQYF
TGTGCCAGCAGTCCGACGGCAGGGGCCTACGAGCAGTACTTC
>TRBJ2-7|TRBD1|few|TRBV5-1
CASSLGQGFPYEQYF
TGCGCCAGCAGCCTAGGACAGGGGTTCCCCTACGAGCAGTACTTC
>TRBJ2-1|.|.|TRBV10-3
CAISETGTEMNYNEQFF
TGTGCCATCAGTGAGACAGGGACCGAGATGAACTACAATGAGCAGTTCTTC
>TRBJ2-3|TRBD2|.|TRBV9
CASTRGGAVADTQYF
TGTGCCAGCACTCGCGGGGGGGCCGTCGCAGATACGCAGTATTTT
>TRBJ1-5|.|few|TRBV10-2
CASSEWGNGNQPQHF
TGCGCCAGCAGTGAATGGGGTAACGGCAATCAGCCCCAGCATTTT
>TRBJ1-2|TRBD1|.|TRBV7-9
CASSLGGTGEYYGYTF
TGTGCCAGCAGCTTAGGGGGGACAGGGGAATACTATGGCTACACCTTC
>TRBJ1-2|.|.|TRBV2
CASSNGYGNYGYTF
TGTGCCAGCAGTAACGGGTACGGAAACTATGGCTACACCTTC
>TRBJ2-5|TRBD2|.|TRBV7-3
CASSSGEGGETQYF
TGTGCCAGCAGCTCCGGGGAGGGAGGGGAGACCCAGTACTTC
>TRBJ1-3|.|.|TRBV10-2
CASSGLEGNGNTIYF
TGCGCCAGCAGTGGGTTAGAAGGAAACGGGAACACCATATATTTT
>TRBJ2-7|.|once|TRBV2
CASSRSGHTFYEQYF
TGTGCCAGCAGTCGGTCGGGACACACGTTTTACGAGCAGTACTTC
>TRBJ2-5|.|.|TRBV20-1
CSVKGQETQYF
TGCAGTGTTAAAGGACAAGAGACCCAGTACTTC
>TRBJ2-2|TRBD1|.|TRBV6-5
CASSAGTGLSGELFF
TGTGCCAGCAGCGCCGGGACAGGGTTAAGCGGGGAGCTGTTTTTT
>TRBJ2-7|.|.|TRBV2
CASGSIYEQYF
TGTGCCAGCGGGTCGATCTACGAGCAGTACTTC
>TRBJ2-7|.|.|TRBV27
CASSSGTTYEQYF
TGTGCCAGCAGTTCCGGGACAACCTACGAGCAGTACTTC
>TRBJ1-2|.|few|TRBV5-6
CASSFYMGLRGYTF
TGTGCCAGCAGCTTCTATATGGGGCTCAGGGGCTACACCTTC
>TRBJ1-1|.|.|TRBV28
CASTLQVNTEAFF
TGTGCCAGCACCTTACAGGTGAACACTGAAGCTTTCTTT
>TRBJ2-2|TRBD1|.|TRBV19
CASSIGTERTGELFF
TGTGCCAGTAGTATCGGGACAGAACGCACCGGGGAGCTGTTTTTT
>TRBJ1-2|.|.|TRBV4-3
CASSLTGGYGYTF
TGCGCCAGCAGCCTAACAGGAGGCTATGGCTACACCTTC
>TRBJ1-1|.|.|TRBV28
CASSLWRGGNTEAFF
TGTGCCAGCAGTTTATGGAGGGGGGGGAACACTGAAGCTTTCTTT
>TRBJ2-3|.|.|TRBV12-5
CASGHRDNTDTQYF
TGTGCTAGTGGTCATCGGGACAACACAGATACGCAGTATTTT
>TRBJ1-1|.|.|TRBV28
CASSPPFGQGRGAFF
TGTGCCAGCAGTCCCCCTTTCGGACAAGGGAGGGGAGCTTTCTTT
>TRBJ2-6|TRBD2|.|TRBV4-1
CASSQINRAGGLRGANVLTF
TGCGCCAGCAGCCAAATAAACAGGGCGGGGGGACTAAGGGGGGCCAACGTCCTGACTTTC
>TRBJ2-7|.|few|TRBV11-2
CATSPFTSSYEQYF
TGTGCCACTAGTCCTTTCACAAGCTCCTACGAGCAGTACTTC
>TRBJ1-4|TRBD1|.|TRBV13
CASSFRGREEKLFF
TGTGCCAGCAGCTTCAGGGGGCGGGAAGAAAAACTGTTTTTT
>TRBJ1-5|TRBD1|.|TRBV11-1
CASSVDRGSNQPQHF
TGTGCCAGCAGCGTAGACAGGGGTAGCAATCAGCCCCAGCATTTT
>TRBJ1-2|.|.|TRBV30
CAWSWGTYGYTF
TGTGCCTGGAGCTGGGGGACCTATGGCTACACCTTC
>TRBJ2-7|TRBD1|.|TRBV4-3
CASSQQESQGVGGEQYF
TGCGCCAGCAGCCAACAGGAATCCCAGGGGGTAGGCGGCGAGCAGTACTTC